This section outlines one T cell receptor beta chain sequence together with its context. The data originate from a study of blood T cell repertoires in COVID-19. The repertoire was sequenced with immunoSEQ multiplex PCR; TCRdb's copy has only in-frame clones and lacks some. This sample has 25,000 to 30,000 clones; around 72% occur once, and the top ten carry over 20%. CDR1 and CDR2 (germline): LNHDA, SQIVND (reference sequence). The CDR3 is 14 residues long. This clonotype was obtained from a boy aged 2-15 years with active or convalescent COVID-19. The chain uses TRBV19 and TRBJ2-1; 9 bases line up with TRBD1. The source material was peripheral blood. Here the CDR3 DNA reads TGTGCAGAGCACCGGGACAGGGTGGTGAATGAGCAGTTCTTC. The encoded protein is CAEHRDRVVNEQFF.